The 20 T cell receptor beta chains listed next were all sequenced from one sample in a study of blood T cell repertoires in COVID-19. Generated by immunoSEQ multiplex PCR, the TCRdb table keeps only in-frame clones and is missing some. Of fewer than 200,000 clones listed, 80% to 90% are singletons. The sequenced material came from peripheral blood. These receptors originate from a man between 18 and 35 years old who had recovered from COVID-19.

The sample holds one count of this clone. The chain couples TRBV6-5 to TRBJ2-2; 9 nucleotides agree with TRBD1. Trimming took 7 bases from V and 7 from J; bases not matched to a gene: 10. Germline V CDR1 and CDR2: MNHEY, SVGAGI. CDR3 length: 15 amino acids. CDR3 loop: CASTLPGTGFGELFF. CDR3 sequence (DNA): TGTGCCAGCACCCTACCCGGGACAGGGTTCGGGGAGCTGTTTTTT.

CDR3 bases: TGTGCCAGCACCGTAGGGACTGGCCCCTACGAGCAGTACTTC. Its translation: CASTVGTGPYEQYF. The chain carries TRBV6-5 and TRBJ2-7, with D possibly matching TRBD2 (6 bases). Germline V gene data show CDR1 as MNHEY and CDR2 as SVGAGI. The CDR3 covers 14 residues. V gave up 7 bases and J gave up 2 bases, with 15 bases separating them.

V and J are TRBV29-1 and TRBJ1-2, with TRBD1 identical over 9 bases. The CDR3 length is 11 residues. The germline V gene encodes CDR1 SQVTM and CDR2 ANQGSEA. After removal of 8 bases from V and 3 bases from J, the junction contained 1 base not matched to a gene. This chain's CDR3 is CSTGGDYGYTF. For the CDR3, the DNA is TGCAGCACAGGGGGCGACTATGGCTACACCTTC.

This chain uses TRBV28 with TRBJ2-2; TRBD2 agrees at 13 bases. The V gene's germline CDR1 is MDHEN and CDR2 SYDVKM. The CDR3 is 15 amino acids. V was pared by 8 bases and J by 5 bases, with 5 bases of the junction left unmatched. Here the CDR3 reads CASGTSGKGTGELFF. The CDR3 DNA follows: TGTGCCAGCGGGACTAGCGGGAAAGGGACCGGGGAGCTGTTTTTT.

This chain joins TRBV2 and TRBJ1-1; tentatively, D is TRBD1 (5 bases). Germline CDR1 reads SNHLY; CDR2 reads FYNNEI. Trimming cost V 7 bases and J 2 bases, with 11 bases left between them. The CDR3 covers 13 residues. The CDR3 here is CASTNDRNTEAFF. The CDR3 DNA reads TGTGCCAGCACCAACGACAGAAACACTGAAGCTTTCTTT.

This chain connects TRBV10-3 to TRBJ1-6, with 8 bases matching TRBD1. Trimming at V came to 5 bases and at J to 9 bases, leaving 6 bases not matched to a gene. CDR3 length: 14 amino acids. Per the germline V gene, CDR1 is ENHRY and CDR2 is SYGVKD. The CDR3 region is CAISSTGELSPLHF. CDR3 sequence (DNA): TGTGCCATCAGTTCGACAGGGGAGCTTTCACCCCTCCACTTT.

This clone has only one observation. This sequence joins TRBV5-4 and TRBJ1-2, with TRBD1 as a possible D gene (6 bases). The V and J ends lost 5 bases and 4 bases respectively, with 12 bases between them. Germline-derived CDR1 and CDR2 are SGHNT and YYREEE (reference sequence). The CDR3 is 13 residues long. The CDR3 nucleotides are TGTGCCAGCAGTAACAGGGAGGGCTATGGCTACACCTTC. This codes for CASSNREGYGYTF.

A few counts support this clone. The junction departs from the called germline gene at one end, perhaps through a read error. The V gene is TRBV2, the J gene TRBJ1-2; D not resolved. Germline assignment: CDR1 SNHLY and CDR2 FYNNEI. The CDR3 loop spans 15 amino acids. This CDR3 is CASSEVVGLNFGYTF. CDR3 in DNA: TGTGCCAGCAGTGAAGTAGTAGGACTAAACTTTGGCTACACCTTC.

The J gene is TRBJ2-1, the V gene TRBV10-3; 15 positions match TRBD2. J lost 9 bases, V lost 4 bases, and 1 base had no gene match. This CDR3 has 14 amino acids. Germline CDR1 ENHRY, CDR2 SYGVKD. Written as DNA, the CDR3 is TGTGCCATCAGTGGGACTAGCGGGAGGGGTGAGCAGTTCTTC. It is translated as CAISGTSGRGEQFF.

V gene TRBV5-6 combines with J gene TRBJ1-1; a possible D gene is TRBD1 (5 bases). There are 13 residues in the CDR3. Germline CDR1 SGHDT, CDR2 YYEEEE. V was clipped by 4 bases and J by 0 bases, with 7 bases between them. The CDR3, as DNA: TGTGCCAGCAGCAAGGACATGAACACTGAAGCTTTCTTT. It is translated as CASSKDMNTEAFF.

V usage is TRBV7-2 and J usage is TRBJ2-1; 7 positions agree with TRBD2. V shed 5 bases, J shed 15 bases, and the junction held 19 bases outside the gene matches. The CDR3 contains 15 residues. Germline V lookup: CDR1 SGHTA, CDR2 FQGNSA. The CDR3 region has the DNA TGTGCCAGCAGCGCTACGCTAGCGGCCGTCTCTCGGCCGTTCTTC. Its protein product is CASSATLAAVSRPFF.

The chain has TRBV6-2 or TRBV6-3 and TRBJ1-1, with 8 bases lining up with TRBD1. Germline CDR1 and CDR2: MNHEY and SVGEGT. The J segment lost 12 bases and the V segment lost 5 bases, leaving 5 bases of the junction unmatched. The CDR3 length is 11 residues. The CDR3 coding sequence is TGTGCCAGCAGTCGCGGACAGGGTACTTTCTTT. It yields the protein CASSRGQGTFF.

In DNA, the CDR3 is TGTGCCAGCAGCTTGTTTGGTCGAGCGGACTACGAGCAGTACTTC. The encoded protein is CASSLFGRADYEQYF. The gene calls are TRBV5-6 and TRBJ2-7, with D maybe TRBD2 (5 bases). The ends were cut back, 1 base at V and 3 bases at J, with 14 bases in the middle. The germline V gene has CDR1 SGHDT and CDR2 YYEEEE. This CDR3 spans 15 amino acids.

The chain combines TRBV15 with TRBJ1-2; the D is unclear. The ends were cut back, 5 bases at V and 0 bases at J, with 16 bases in the middle. Germline V CDR1 and CDR2: LNHNV, YYDKDF (reference sequence). CDR3 length: 16 residues. The CDR3 nucleotides are TGTGCCACCAGCGACCCGTCGAGGTCGACTAACTATGGCTACACCTTC. Translated: CATSDPSRSTNYGYTF.

This rearrangement joins TRBV2 to TRBJ2-1, with D possibly being TRBD1 (5 bases). In germline, CDR1 is SNHLY, CDR2 FYNNEI. This CDR3 contains 16 residues. Deletions cut 5 bases from V and 6 bases from J, with 20 bases between. CDR3 DNA: TGTGCCAGCAGTCAAAGAGGCCAGAGCCAGGGCAATGAGCAGTTCTTC. This encodes CASSQRGQSQGNEQFF.

The gene calls are TRBV29-1 and TRBJ2-5; D gene unclear. The length of the CDR3 is 11 residues. The germline V gene has CDR1 SQVTM and CDR2 ANQGSEA. V lost 7 bases and J lost 5, with 11 bases in between. CDR3 nucleotides: TGCAGCGCCTCGGTAAAGGAGACCCAGTACTTC. Residues: CSASVKETQYF.

The J gene is TRBJ2-1, the V gene TRBV2; 12 positions match TRBD2. Germline V gives CDR1 SNHLY, CDR2 FYNNEI. V trimming: 1 base; J trimming: 7 bases; junction bases outside the gene matches: 5. The CDR3 has 16 amino acids. CDR3 in amino acids: CASSEGSSGRGNEQFF. Written as DNA, the CDR3 is TGTGCCAGCAGTGAAGGCTCTAGCGGGAGGGGAAATGAGCAGTTCTTC.

The V call is TRBV7-9, the J call TRBJ1-4; possible D gene TRBD1, 6 bases. Trimming shortened V by 1 base and J by 7 bases, and 7 bases separated the two germline ends. Germline V gene sequence: CDR1 SEHNR, CDR2 FQNEAQ (reference sequence). This CDR3 has 13 residues. CDR3 sequence reads: CASSLVRGEKLFF. The CDR3 DNA is TGTGCCAGCAGCTTAGTCAGGGGTGAAAAACTGTTTTTT.

The chain carries TRBV9 and TRBJ2-3; D is uncertain. The CDR3 sequence is 18 residues long. Looked up from germline, CDR1 is SGDLS and CDR2 is YYNGEE. V was shortened by 2 bases and J by 0 bases, with 19 bases between the two germline ends. CDR3 sequence reads: CASSVPPWAAPSTDTQYF. The CDR3 coding sequence is TGTGCCAGCAGCGTTCCCCCCTGGGCCGCTCCAAGCACAGATACGCAGTATTTT.

The chain links TRBV5-8 to TRBJ2-4; D not resolved. Trimming stripped 4 bases from V and 6 bases from J, with 8 bases between. The CDR3 covers 12 residues. Germline V lookup: CDR1 SGHTS, CDR2 YDEGEE. The CDR3 bases are TGTGCCAGCAGCCCCCGGAGAAACATTCAGTACTTC. Encoded protein: CASSPRRNIQYF.